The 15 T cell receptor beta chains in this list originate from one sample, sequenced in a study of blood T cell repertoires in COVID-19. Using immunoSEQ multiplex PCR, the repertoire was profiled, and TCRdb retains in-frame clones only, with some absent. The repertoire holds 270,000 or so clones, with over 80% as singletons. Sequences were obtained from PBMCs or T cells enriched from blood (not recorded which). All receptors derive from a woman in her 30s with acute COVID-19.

In DNA form, the CDR3 reads TGTGCCAGTAGTATAGGCCTAGCGGGGGAGGACGAGCAGTACTTC. It specifies CASSIGLAGEDEQYF. This chain uses TRBV19 with TRBJ2-7; 10 bases align to TRBD2. J lost 5 bases, V lost 1 base, and 5 bases had no gene match. Germline V gives CDR1 LNHDA, CDR2 SQIVND (reference sequence). The CDR3 loop spans 15 amino acids.

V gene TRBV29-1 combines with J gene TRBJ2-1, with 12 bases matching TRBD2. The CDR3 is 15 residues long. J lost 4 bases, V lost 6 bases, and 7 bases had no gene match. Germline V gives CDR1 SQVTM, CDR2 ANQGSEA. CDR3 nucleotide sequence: TGCAGCGTCGAACTAGCGGGAGGCGCGTACAATGAGCAGTTCTTC. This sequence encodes CSVELAGGAYNEQFF.

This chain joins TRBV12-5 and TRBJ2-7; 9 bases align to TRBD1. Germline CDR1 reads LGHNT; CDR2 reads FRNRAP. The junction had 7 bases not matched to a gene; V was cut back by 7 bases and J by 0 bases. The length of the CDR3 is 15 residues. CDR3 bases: TGTGCTAGTGCCGCCGGGACAGGGCCCTCCTACGAGCAGTACTTC. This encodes CASAAGTGPSYEQYF.

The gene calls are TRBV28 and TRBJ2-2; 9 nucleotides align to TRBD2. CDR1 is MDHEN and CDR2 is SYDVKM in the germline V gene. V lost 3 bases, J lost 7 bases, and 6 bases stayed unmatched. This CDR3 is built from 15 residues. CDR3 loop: CASSFGGRAIGELFF. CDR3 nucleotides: TGTGCCAGCAGTTTTGGCGGGAGGGCAATCGGGGAGCTGTTTTTT. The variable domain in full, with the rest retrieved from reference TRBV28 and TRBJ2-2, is DVKVTQSSRYLVKRTGEKVFLECVQDMDHENMFWYRQDPGLGLRLIYFSYDVKMKEKGDIPEGYSVSREKKERFSLILESASTNQTSMYLCASSFGGRAIGELFFGEGSRLTVL.

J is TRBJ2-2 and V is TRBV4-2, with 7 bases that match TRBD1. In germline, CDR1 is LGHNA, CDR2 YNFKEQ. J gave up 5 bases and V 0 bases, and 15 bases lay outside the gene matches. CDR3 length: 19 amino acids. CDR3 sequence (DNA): TGTGCCAGCAGCCAAGAAATCGCCGCCGCAGGGGGTGGTACCGGGGAGCTGTTTTTT. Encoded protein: CASSQEIAAAGGGTGELFF.

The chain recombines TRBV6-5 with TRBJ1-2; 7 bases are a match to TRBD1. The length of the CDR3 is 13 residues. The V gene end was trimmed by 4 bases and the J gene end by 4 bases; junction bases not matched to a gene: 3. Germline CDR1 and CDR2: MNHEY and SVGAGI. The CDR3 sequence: CASSSRGSYGYTF. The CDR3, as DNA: TGTGCCAGCAGTTCCAGGGGGTCCTATGGCTACACCTTC.

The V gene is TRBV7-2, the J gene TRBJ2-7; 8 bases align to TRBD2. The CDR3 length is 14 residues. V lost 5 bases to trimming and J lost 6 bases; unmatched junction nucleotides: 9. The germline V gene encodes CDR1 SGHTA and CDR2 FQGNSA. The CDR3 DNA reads TGTGCCAGCAGCCCCCAACGGGGGGGAGGCGAGCAGTACTTC. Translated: CASSPQRGGGEQYF.

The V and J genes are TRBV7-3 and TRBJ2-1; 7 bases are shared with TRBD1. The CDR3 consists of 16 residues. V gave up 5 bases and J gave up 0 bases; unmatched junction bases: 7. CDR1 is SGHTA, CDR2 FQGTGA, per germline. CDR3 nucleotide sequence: TGTGCCAGCAGCCCGGACAGGCCTGGCTCCTACAATGAGCAGTTCTTC. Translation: CASSPDRPGSYNEQFF.

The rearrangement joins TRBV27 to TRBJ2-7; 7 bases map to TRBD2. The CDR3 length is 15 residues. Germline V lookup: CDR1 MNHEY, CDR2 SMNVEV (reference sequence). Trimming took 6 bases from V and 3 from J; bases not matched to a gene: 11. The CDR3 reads CASRPLAGAVYEQYF. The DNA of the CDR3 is TGTGCCAGCAGGCCTCTGGCGGGAGCGGTCTACGAGCAGTACTTC.

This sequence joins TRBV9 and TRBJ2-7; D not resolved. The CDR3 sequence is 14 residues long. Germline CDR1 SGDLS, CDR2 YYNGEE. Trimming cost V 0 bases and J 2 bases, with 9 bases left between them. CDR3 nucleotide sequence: TGTGCCAGCAGCGTAGACGTGGGCACCTACGAGCAGTACTTC. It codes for CASSVDVGTYEQYF.

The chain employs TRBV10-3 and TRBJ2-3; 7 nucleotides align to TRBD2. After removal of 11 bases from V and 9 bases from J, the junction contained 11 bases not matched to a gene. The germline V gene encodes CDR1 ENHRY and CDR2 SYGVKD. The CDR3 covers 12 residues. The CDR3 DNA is TGTGCCGCACGGGAGGAGGCGAGCACGCAGTATTTT. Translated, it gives CAAREEASTQYF.

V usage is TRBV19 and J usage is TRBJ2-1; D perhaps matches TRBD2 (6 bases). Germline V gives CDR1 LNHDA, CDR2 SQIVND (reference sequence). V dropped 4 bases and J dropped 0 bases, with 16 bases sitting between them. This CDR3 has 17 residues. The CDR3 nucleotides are TGTGCCAGTAGTACCAGACTAGGAAGCGGCTCCTACAATGAGCAGTTCTTC. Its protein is CASSTRLGSGSYNEQFF.

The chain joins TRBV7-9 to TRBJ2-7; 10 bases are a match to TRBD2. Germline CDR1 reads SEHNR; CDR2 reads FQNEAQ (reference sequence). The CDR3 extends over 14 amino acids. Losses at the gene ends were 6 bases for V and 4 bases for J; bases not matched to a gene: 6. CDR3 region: CASSPSGSGYEQYF. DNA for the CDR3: TGTGCCAGCAGTCCTAGCGGGAGCGGGTACGAGCAGTACTTC.

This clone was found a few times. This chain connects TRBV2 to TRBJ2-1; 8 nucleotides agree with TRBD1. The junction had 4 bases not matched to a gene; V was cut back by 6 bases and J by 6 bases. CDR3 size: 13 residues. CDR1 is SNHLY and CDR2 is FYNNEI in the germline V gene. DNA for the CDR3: TGTGCCAGCAGGTCAGACAGGGGCAATGAGCAGTTCTTC. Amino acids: CASRSDRGNEQFF.

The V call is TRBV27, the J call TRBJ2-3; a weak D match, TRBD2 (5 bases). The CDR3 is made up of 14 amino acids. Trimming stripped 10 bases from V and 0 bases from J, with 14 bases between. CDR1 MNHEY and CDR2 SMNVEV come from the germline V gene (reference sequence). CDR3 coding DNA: TGTGCCACAACCAGTCGGGGAAGCACAGATACGCAGTATTTT. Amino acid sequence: CATTSRGSTDTQYF.